Below are 2 T cell receptor beta chains sequenced from a single sample in a study of T cell responses to AZD1222 COVID-19 vaccine. TCRdb's copy holds only in-frame clones and misses some; the assay was immunoSEQ multiplex PCR. The sample contains about 150,000 clones, approximately 90% of which appear only once. The material sequenced was peripheral blood, taken on day 0 of AZD1222 vaccination. The receptors were sampled from an adult in good health.

This rearrangement joins TRBV20-1 to TRBJ1-5; possible D gene TRBD1, 5 bases. The germline gives CDR1 DFQATT, CDR2 SNEGSKA (reference sequence). The length of the CDR3 is 13 residues. Trimming cost V 3 bases and J 11 bases, with 17 bases left between them. Written as DNA, the CDR3 is TGCAGTGCTAGTAGACCCGAGCTCAGGGCCCAGCATTTT. This encodes CSASRPELRAQHF.

The J gene is TRBJ2-2, the V gene TRBV7-9; a weak D match, TRBD1 (5 bases). The V end was cut by 1 base, the J end by 7 bases, with 10 bases between. The CDR3 runs 14 residues. The germline CDR1 and CDR2 sequences are SEHNR and FQNEAQ (reference sequence). The chain's CDR3 is CASSLGPGFGELFF. CDR3 sequence (DNA): TGTGCCAGCAGCTTAGGGCCAGGGTTCGGGGAGCTGTTTTTT.